This T cell receptor beta chain is drawn from a study of shared clonotypes between healthy human individuals. The repertoire was sequenced with immunoSEQ multiplex PCR; TCRdb's copy has only in-frame clones and lacks some. Here the sample spans about 1 million clones, under 80% being singletons. Overall study findings and caveats: Clonotype sharing among donors was expected to depend on sequencing depth.

The CDR3 runs 15 residues. V lost 3 bases, J lost 1 base, and 12 bases lay in between. Germline V CDR1 and CDR2: SEHNR, FQNEAQ (reference sequence). With regard to this clone: The antigen is undetermined.

Sequencing was carried out using memory CD4+ T cells sorted from blood. The subset is: CD45RA-negative fraction. V is TRBV7-9 and J is TRBJ1-1, with unresolved D. The TCR was taken from a man in his late teens or twenties in good health. The DNA for the CDR3 is TGTGCCAGCAGCTTCCTTGGACGGACGAACACTGAAGCTTTCTTT. Protein product: CASSFLGRTNTEAFF. Full variable domain (missing parts from reference TRBV7-9 and TRBJ1-1): DTGVSQNPRHKITKRGQNVTFRCDPISEHNRLYWYRQTLGQGPEFLTYFQNEAQLEKSRLLSDRFSAERPKGSFSTLEIQRTEQGDSAMYLCASSFLGRTNTEAFFGQGTRLTVV.